The 26 T cell receptor beta chains below were found in one sample sequenced in a study of blood T cell repertoires in COVID-19. The data were produced by immunoSEQ multiplex PCR, yet TCRdb's version contains in-frame clones alone and is incomplete. The repertoire holds about 120,000 clones, with roughly 90% as singletons. The sequenced material came from peripheral blood. These TCRs come from a human donor with acute or convalescent COVID-19. The donor label of this sample is uncertain.

The chain uses TRBV2 and TRBJ1-1; maybe TRBD1 (5 bases). Germline-derived CDR1 and CDR2 are SNHLY and FYNNEI. Between the trimmed V and J ends, which lost 4 bases and 6 bases, there was a span of 9 bases. The CDR3 sequence is 12 residues long. The CDR3 is CASSAGLPEAFF. CDR3 bases: TGTGCCAGCAGTGCAGGGTTGCCTGAAGCTTTCTTT.

The chain uses TRBV4-2 and TRBJ2-4; 11 bases line up with TRBD2. Germline V gene sequence: CDR1 LGHNA, CDR2 YNFKEQ. Trimming removed 2 bases from V and 1 base from J; junction bases left unmatched: 4. The CDR3 consists of 17 residues. For the CDR3, the DNA is TGTGCCAGCAGCCAATCACCTAGCGGGGGGGCCAAAAACATTCAGTACTTC. Its protein product is CASSQSPSGGAKNIQYF.

The chain carries TRBV7-2 and TRBJ2-3, with 11 bases identical to TRBD1. In germline, CDR1 is SGHTA, CDR2 FQGNSA. This CDR3 contains 17 residues. Trimming removed 3 bases from V and 5 bases from J; junction bases left unmatched: 10. The CDR3 coding sequence is TGTGCCAGCAGCTTGGCCGGGACAGGGGGACGGGTAGATACGCAGTATTTT. Translation gives CASSLAGTGGRVDTQYF.

The rearrangement uses TRBV24-1 and TRBJ2-1; TRBD2 matches at 9 bases. Germline V gene data show CDR1 as KGHDR and CDR2 as SFDVKD. CDR3 length equals 16 residues. V was clipped by 6 bases and J by 4 bases; unmatched bases: 9. The CDR3, as DNA: TGTGCCACCAGTAGGGTCGGCGGGAGGGGATACAATGAGCAGTTCTTC. Protein: CATSRVGGRGYNEQFF.

This clone has only one observation. V is TRBV5-4 and J is TRBJ2-2; 11 bases are a match to TRBD2. The CDR3 has 18 amino acids. V was pared by 2 bases and J by 4 bases, with 10 bases of the junction left unmatched. CDR1 and CDR2 from the germline V gene are SGHNT and YYREEE (reference sequence). CDR3 sequence (DNA): TGTGCCAGCAGCTTATTAGCGGGGGGGCCCGGGTTCACCGGGGAGCTGTTTTTT. Translated: CASSLLAGGPGFTGELFF.

The chain employs TRBV28 and TRBJ2-7; TRBD1 might be the D (5 bases). V was shortened by 4 bases and J by 12 bases, with 19 bases between the two germline ends. Germline CDR1 is MDHEN and CDR2 is SYDVKM. The CDR3 runs to 13 residues. The CDR3 is CASSSPQGAPRYF. The CDR3 DNA sequence: TGTGCCAGCAGTTCCCCCCAGGGCGCCCCCCGGTACTTC.

V and J are TRBV6-5 and TRBJ1-2, with 8 bases that match TRBD1. Germline-derived CDR1 and CDR2 are MNHEY and SVGAGI. The CDR3 covers 15 residues. Losses at the gene ends were 5 bases for V and 1 base for J; bases not matched to a gene: 6. This CDR3 reads CASSQPGQDNYGYTF. CDR3 nucleotide sequence: TGTGCCAGCAGTCAACCGGGACAGGATAACTATGGCTACACCTTC.

V and J are TRBV10-3 and TRBJ2-1, with D perhaps TRBD2 (5 bases). V lost 6 bases and J 1 base, leaving 7 bases between the germline ends. The germline gives CDR1 ENHRY, CDR2 SYGVKD. There are 13 residues in the CDR3. The CDR3: CAIRRDSYNEQFF. The DNA of the CDR3 is TGTGCCATCAGGAGGGATTCCTACAATGAGCAGTTCTTC.

The V and J genes are TRBV7-2 and TRBJ1-1, with D unclear. The CDR3 has 12 amino acids. Looked up from germline, CDR1 is SGHTA and CDR2 is FQGNSA. V lost 5 bases and J lost 5, with 9 bases in between. The CDR3 spells CASSPRPTEAFF. CDR3 nucleotide sequence: TGTGCCAGCAGCCCCCGTCCGACTGAAGCTTTCTTT. Variable domain in full (rest from reference TRBV7-2 and TRBJ1-1): GAGVSQSPSNKVTEKGKDVELRCDPISGHTALYWYRQSLGQGLEFLIYFQGNSAPDKSGLPSDRFSAERTGGSVSTLTIQRTQQEDSAVYLCASSPRPTEAFFGQGTRLTVV.

This clone was seen only once. This chain joins TRBV2 and TRBJ1-2, with D possibly matching TRBD1 (6 bases). V lost 7 bases to trimming and J lost 2 bases, with 17 bases between them. The CDR3 runs 15 residues. Germline-derived CDR1 and CDR2 are SNHLY and FYNNEI. The CDR3 sequence is CASIRTPGENYGYTF. The CDR3 nucleotides are TGTGCCAGCATCCGAACCCCAGGGGAAAACTATGGCTACACCTTC.

This chain connects TRBV2 to TRBJ2-7, with D possibly being TRBD1 (6 bases). Germline-derived CDR1 and CDR2 are SNHLY and FYNNEI. V was shortened by 3 bases and J by 0 bases, with 9 bases between the two germline ends. This CDR3 spans 14 amino acids. Here the CDR3 DNA reads TGTGCCAGCAGTGAGCGGACAGTCTCCTACGAGCAGTACTTC. Protein product: CASSERTVSYEQYF. Full variable domain (rest looked up from reference TRBV2 and TRBJ2-7): EPEVTQTPSHQVTQMGQEVILRCVPISNHLYFYWYRQILGQKVEFLVSFYNNEISEKSEIFDDQFSVERPDGSNFTLKIRSTKLEDSAMYFCASSERTVSYEQYFGPGTRLTVT.

The V and J genes are TRBV4-1 and TRBJ1-6, with D hard to call. Trimming removed 0 bases at V and 9 bases at J, with 18 bases between. Looked up from germline, CDR1 is MGHRA and CDR2 is YSYEKL. This CDR3 contains 17 residues. CDR3 bases: TGCGCCAGCAGCCAAGAATCTCGGGGTAGAGGGTTTTCACCCCTCCACTTT. It yields the protein CASSQESRGRGFSPLHF.

This chain links TRBV18 with TRBJ1-2, with unresolved D. V shed 2 bases and J shed 5 bases, with 12 bases lying between them. Per germline, CDR1 KGHSH and CDR2 LQKENI. This CDR3 region has 14 residues. CDR3 sequence (DNA): TGTGCCAGCTCACCAACCAACGGGGATTATGGCTACACCTTC. Translating it yields CASSPTNGDYGYTF.

The chain couples TRBV9 to TRBJ2-3, with 7 positions matching TRBD1. V gave up 0 bases and J gave up 4 bases; unmatched junction bases: 8. This CDR3 is 16 amino acids long. In germline, CDR1 is SGDLS, CDR2 YYNGEE. The CDR3 loop is CASSVGHRGRADTQYF. The CDR3 region has the DNA TGTGCCAGCAGCGTAGGGCACAGGGGTAGGGCAGATACGCAGTATTTT.

This chain connects TRBV6-2 or TRBV6-3 to TRBJ1-5, with D perhaps TRBD1 (5 bases). Germline loops: CDR1 MNHEY, CDR2 SVGEGT. This CDR3 spans 17 amino acids. Trimming removed 0 bases from V and 0 bases from J, with 12 bases in between. The CDR3 bases are TGTGCCAGCAGTTACTCGCCCAACAGGAATAGCAATCAGCCCCAGCATTTT. Protein sequence: CASSYSPNRNSNQPQHF.

The J gene is TRBJ1-4, the V gene TRBV5-1; D is unresolved. This CDR3 is built from 17 residues. Trimming removed 2 bases at V and 0 bases at J, with 14 bases between. In germline, CDR1 is SGHRS, CDR2 YFSETQ. Here the CDR3 DNA reads TGCGCCAGCAGCTTAGGAGGTTCTTCGGCAACTAATGAAAAACTGTTTTTT. Residues: CASSLGGSSATNEKLFF.

This clone was detected only once. The chain joins TRBV7-9 to TRBJ2-5; TRBD1 matches 8 bases. The CDR3 has 15 residues. The trim removed 2 bases at V and 4 bases at J, leaving 6 bases unmatched. Germline values: CDR1 SEHNR, CDR2 FQNEAQ (reference sequence). CDR3 nucleotides: TGTGCCAGCAGCTTAAGAGGACAGGGAGGAGAGACCCAGTACTTC. It specifies CASSLRGQGGETQYF.

Notes on this clone: One junction end disagrees with the germline gene, perhaps due to a read error. V is TRBV28 and J is TRBJ1-4; 7 bases match TRBD1. The CDR3 spans 15 residues. Germline CDR1 reads MDHEN; CDR2 reads SYDVKM. CDR3 amino acids: CASSLWGTANEKLFF. For the CDR3, the DNA is TGTGCCAGCAGTCTATGGGGGACAGCTAATGAAAAACTGTTTTTT.

This chain uses TRBV9 with TRBJ1-1; D is unresolved. Germline V CDR1 and CDR2: SGDLS, YYNGEE. Trimming shortened V by 3 bases and J by 0 bases, and 6 bases separated the two germline ends. The length of the CDR3 is 13 residues. This CDR3 is CASSAHMNTEAFF. Written as DNA, the CDR3 is TGTGCCAGCAGCGCCCACATGAACACTGAAGCTTTCTTT.

The chain has TRBV7-8 and TRBJ1-1; TRBD1 is a possible D gene (6 bases). Trimming took off 5 bases at V and 6 bases at J, with 16 bases between the two ends. This CDR3 region has 14 residues. Germline V gives CDR1 SGHVS, CDR2 FQNEAQ. In nucleotides, the CDR3 is TGTGCCAGCAGCATGACCTTGACAGGACCTGAAGCTTTCTTT. Amino acid sequence: CASSMTLTGPEAFF.

The gene calls are TRBV5-1 and TRBJ1-1, with D unresolved. Trimming shortened V by 1 base and J by 1 base, and 11 bases separated the two germline ends. Germline values: CDR1 SGHRS, CDR2 YFSETQ. This CDR3 spans 15 amino acids. The CDR3 DNA reads TGCGCCAGCAGCTTGCGCTCGGGAAAGAACACTGAAGCTTTCTTT. Protein sequence: CASSLRSGKNTEAFF.

The rearrangement uses TRBV5-1 and TRBJ1-2; 9 bases align to TRBD1. This CDR3 contains 14 residues. Trimming at V came to 3 bases and at J to 8 bases, leaving 8 bases not matched to a gene. CDR1 and CDR2 from the germline V gene are SGHRS and YFSETQ. The CDR3 loop is CASSSDRGRGGYTF. For the CDR3, the DNA is TGCGCCAGCAGCTCGGACAGGGGCCGGGGCGGCTACACCTTC. Full variable domain (outside the CDR3, taken from reference TRBV5-1 and TRBJ1-2): KAGVTQTPRYLIKTRGQQVTLSCSPISGHRSVSWYQQTPGQGLQFLFEYFSETQRNKGNFPGRFSGRQFSNSRSEMNVSTLELGDSALYLCASSSDRGRGGYTFGSGTRLTVV.

The chain couples TRBV5-5 to TRBJ1-4; TRBD1 matches at 9 bases. V trimming: 4 bases; J trimming: 6 bases; junction bases outside the gene matches: 7. Germline assignment: CDR1 SGHKS and CDR2 YYEKEE (reference sequence). This CDR3 comprises 15 residues. CDR3 amino acids: CASSGTGGGYEKLFF. The CDR3 nucleotides read TGTGCCAGCAGCGGAACAGGGGGCGGTTATGAAAAACTGTTTTTT.

The chain couples TRBV24-1 to TRBJ1-2; 7 bases fit TRBD1. The CDR3 spans 14 residues. The germline CDR1 and CDR2 sequences are KGHDR and SFDVKD. The V segment lost 2 bases and the J segment 7 bases; nucleotides outside the gene matches: 6. CDR3 loop: CATSDSQTGFGYTF. CDR3 DNA: TGTGCCACCAGTGATTCCCAGACAGGGTTTGGCTACACCTTC.

The rearrangement uses TRBV3-1 (or the pseudogene TRBV3-2) and TRBJ1-3; 9 bases are shared with TRBD1. The germline V gene encodes CDR1 LGHDT and CDR2 YNNKEL (reference sequence). Germline trimming cut 4 bases from V and 4 bases from J; bases unmatched to any gene: 20. The CDR3 length is 20 residues. The DNA for the CDR3 is TGTGCCAGCAGCCCCAACAGGGGGCTACACATTATTAAATCGGGAAACACCATATATTTT. Protein: CASSPNRGLHIIKSGNTIYF.

The chain is built from TRBV19 and TRBJ1-6; D possibly corresponds to TRBD1 (5 bases). V was pared by 4 bases and J by 6 bases, with 13 bases between. This CDR3 is built from 15 residues. Germline V gene data show CDR1 as LNHDA and CDR2 as SQIVND (reference sequence). CDR3 loop: CASSTGLFGNSPLHF. DNA of the CDR3: TGTGCCAGTAGTACGGGACTTTTCGGTAATTCACCCCTCCACTTT. The variable domain in full, with the rest retrieved from reference TRBV19 and TRBJ1-6, is DGGITQSPKYLFRKEGQNVTLSCEQNLNHDAMYWYRQDPGQGLRLIYYSQIVNDFQKGDIAEGYSVSREKKESFPLTVTSAQKNPTAFYLCASSTGLFGNSPLHFGNGTRLTVT.